One sample yielded the 21 T cell receptor beta chains listed below, sequenced in a study of a mutant IDH1 vaccine in newly diagnosed glioma. Time point in this sample: baseline, week 1 (first vaccination visit). This sample's treatment: pre-vaccination baseline after standard-of-care therapy. Data came from immunoSEQ multiplex PCR; TCRdb stores just in-frame clones and leaves some out. The data hold 80,000 to 100,000 clones, with over 70% observed a single time. The material sequenced was PBMCs, taken from a glioma patient treated with radiotherapy, temozolomide or both. These receptor sequences come from a middle-aged man with glioma. Some clones in this sample may be carry-over from other donors' samples.

This clone was seen a few times. V usage is TRBV6-6 and J usage is TRBJ1-1, with D possibly TRBD1 on 5 matching bases. Germline-derived CDR1 and CDR2 are MNHNY and SVGAGI (reference sequence). The CDR3 contains 15 residues. The V gene lost 0 bases and the J gene lost 2 bases, with 10 bases spanning the gap. The CDR3 protein is CASSYSRGLNTEAFF. CDR3 sequence (DNA): TGTGCCAGCAGTTACTCGAGGGGCCTTAACACTGAAGCTTTCTTT.

This chain uses TRBV6-6 with TRBJ2-7, with 8 bases that match TRBD2. CDR1 and CDR2 from the germline V gene are MNHNY and SVGAGI (reference sequence). This CDR3 region has 13 residues. V shed 0 bases, J shed 12 bases, and the junction held 7 bases outside the gene matches. CDR3 DNA sequence: TGTGCCAGCAGTTACTCCTCCCCGGGACTAGTGTACGTC. Translation: CASSYSSPGLVYV.

The CDR3 DNA is TGTGCCTGGAGATCGACAGGAGTATTCACCATATATTTT. It codes for CAWRSTGVFTIYF. The chain combines TRBV30 with TRBJ1-3; D is perhaps TRBD1 (6 bases). V dropped 3 bases and J dropped 9 bases, with 15 bases sitting between them. This CDR3 contains 13 residues. The germline V gene has CDR1 GTSNPN and CDR2 SVGIG (reference sequence).

The chain joins TRBV7-9 to TRBJ1-1, with 7 bases matching TRBD1. The CDR3 is 15 amino acids. J gave up 1 base and V 3 bases, and 5 bases lay outside the gene matches. Germline CDR1 SEHNR, CDR2 FQNEAQ (reference sequence). CDR3 sequence reads: CASSFWTGPNTEAFF. The DNA for the CDR3 is TGTGCCAGCAGCTTCTGGACAGGACCGAACACTGAAGCTTTCTTT.

The rearrangement joins TRBV5-8 to TRBJ1-3; tentatively, D is TRBD1 (6 bases). The V and J ends lost 4 bases and 0 bases respectively, with 14 bases between them. The CDR3 is 16 amino acids. Per germline, CDR1 SGHTS and CDR2 YDEGEE. CDR3 region: CASSLQGRGSGNTIYF. CDR3 nucleotides: TGTGCCAGCAGCCTTCAGGGGAGAGGCTCTGGAAACACCATATATTTT. Drawing the rest from reference TRBV5-8 and TRBJ1-3, the complete variable domain is EAGVTQSPTHLIKTRGQQATLRCSPISGHTSVYWYQQALGLGLQFLLWYDEGEERNRGNFPPRFSGRQFPNYSSELNVNALELEDSALYLCASSLQGRGSGNTIYFGEGSWLTVV.

The J gene is TRBJ2-7, the V gene TRBV7-2; tentatively, D is TRBD1 or TRBD2 (7 bases each). Per the germline V gene, CDR1 is SGHTA and CDR2 is FQGNSA. This CDR3 is built from 14 residues. The germline V and J ends were trimmed by 3 bases and 2 bases, with 11 bases remaining between them. The CDR3 DNA is TGTGCCAGCAGCTTGGGAGGGGGCCCCTACGAGCAGTACTTC. Protein sequence: CASSLGGGPYEQYF.

The chain uses TRBV2 and TRBJ1-1; 7 positions agree with TRBD1. The V segment lost 6 bases and the J segment 5 bases; nucleotides outside the gene matches: 12. Germline V lookup: CDR1 SNHLY, CDR2 FYNNEI. This CDR3 is 15 amino acids long. CDR3 protein: CASRESTGRGTEAFF. CDR3 DNA sequence: TGTGCCAGCAGGGAGTCGACAGGGAGGGGGACTGAAGCTTTCTTT.

V is TRBV10-3 and J is TRBJ2-3; D unresolved. V lost 8 bases and J 4 bases, leaving 16 bases between the germline ends. Germline V gene sequence: CDR1 ENHRY, CDR2 SYGVKD. The CDR3 covers 14 residues. The CDR3 sequence: CAISLDVGPDTQYF. CDR3 sequence (DNA): TGTGCCATCTCGTTAGACGTGGGTCCAGATACGCAGTATTTT.

The CDR3 DNA is TGTGCCACCACCTCCTACGAAGGCGAGCAGTACTTC. Protein: CATTSYEGEQYF. The chain recombines TRBV15 with TRBJ2-7; unclear D gene. V was clipped by 7 bases and J by 6 bases, with 13 bases between them. The CDR3 is 12 amino acids. Germline CDR1 and CDR2: LNHNV and YYDKDF (reference sequence).

This clone was found a few times. The rearrangement uses TRBV29-1 and TRBJ1-1; 7 bases agree with TRBD1. V gave up 5 bases and J gave up 6 bases; unmatched junction bases: 9. CDR1 and CDR2 (germline): SQVTM, ANQGSEA. The CDR3 spans 13 residues. CDR3 residues: CSVPGQGGAEAFF. Here the CDR3 DNA reads TGCAGCGTTCCGGGCCAGGGGGGCGCTGAAGCTTTCTTT.

The chain combines TRBV4-1 with TRBJ1-1; a weak D match, TRBD1 (5 bases). The germline V gene has CDR1 MGHRA and CDR2 YSYEKL. V gave up 0 bases and J gave up 4 bases, with 18 bases separating them. The CDR3 consists of 17 residues. The CDR3 DNA sequence: TGCGCCAGCAGCCAAGATCCGCCAGGGAGGATAAGCACTGAAGCTTTCTTT. Its protein is CASSQDPPGRISTEAFF.

The V and J genes are TRBV19 and TRBJ2-1; 10 positions agree with TRBD2. Germline lookup yields CDR1 LNHDA and CDR2 SQIVND (reference sequence). The trim removed 5 bases at V and 4 bases at J, leaving 5 bases unmatched. CDR3 length: 15 residues. The CDR3 spells CASSSAGGEYNEQFF. The DNA of the CDR3 is TGTGCCAGTAGTTCAGCGGGGGGGGAGTACAATGAGCAGTTCTTC.

The J gene is TRBJ2-7, the V gene TRBV5-1; 7 bases fit TRBD1. Unmatched junction bases numbered 3, after V lost 1 base and J lost 2 bases. This CDR3 region has 14 residues. In germline, CDR1 is SGHRS, CDR2 YFSETQ. CDR3 in DNA: TGCGCCAGCAGCTTGTGGGGACAGACCTACGAGCAGTACTTC. Its protein is CASSLWGQTYEQYF.

This rearrangement joins TRBV4-1 to TRBJ1-1; D is undetermined. The V end was cut by 1 base, the J end by 2 bases, with 11 bases between. Germline values: CDR1 MGHRA, CDR2 YSYEKL. CDR3 length equals 15 residues. CDR3: CASSQVGRYNTEAFF. DNA of the CDR3: TGCGCCAGCAGCCAAGTGGGCAGGTACAACACTGAAGCTTTCTTT.

The chain has TRBV5-6 and TRBJ1-2; D gene unclear. Per the germline V gene, CDR1 is SGHDT and CDR2 is YYEEEE. The CDR3 runs 14 residues. V lost 0 bases to trimming and J lost 4 bases, with 10 bases between them. In DNA form, the CDR3 reads TGTGCCAGCAGCTTGGAGGGTGGTGTCTATGGCTACACCTTC. Encoded protein: CASSLEGGVYGYTF.

The V and J genes are TRBV19 and TRBJ1-5, with a weak D call TRBD1 (5 bases). Germline CDR1 and CDR2: LNHDA and SQIVND (reference sequence). The V and J ends lost 5 bases and 2 bases respectively, with 13 bases between them. The CDR3 spans 15 residues. The CDR3 bases are TGTGCCAGTAGTCGCCAGGGTTTGGGCAATCAGCCCCAGCATTTT. This sequence encodes CASSRQGLGNQPQHF.

This chain links TRBV10-3 with TRBJ1-2, with D unclear. The CDR3 is 13 amino acids. V was pared by 7 bases and J by 8 bases, with 17 bases between. Germline lookup yields CDR1 ENHRY and CDR2 SYGVKD. This CDR3 is CAITVDIRLGYTF. The DNA for the CDR3 is TGTGCCATCACCGTCGACATTCGCCTGGGCTACACCTTC.

The chain recombines TRBV4-2 with TRBJ1-2; D remains ambiguous. With 2 bases removed from V and 7 bases from J, the gap between germline ends came to 11 bases. Germline lookup yields CDR1 LGHNA and CDR2 YNFKEQ. CDR3 length: 13 residues. As DNA, the CDR3 is TGTGCCAGCAGCCAACTGGAGAAGGGTGGCTACACCTTC. This sequence encodes CASSQLEKGGYTF.

The chain links TRBV6-5 to TRBJ2-7; D possibly corresponds to TRBD1 (6 bases). The CDR3 consists of 15 residues. V lost 2 bases and J lost 1, with 12 bases in between. Germline V lookup: CDR1 MNHEY, CDR2 SVGAGI. The CDR3 loop is CASSYRHRDSYEQYF. Written as DNA, the CDR3 is TGTGCCAGCAGTTACAGGCACAGGGATTCCTACGAGCAGTACTTC.

This clone is a singleton in its sample. The chain uses TRBV25-1 and TRBJ2-5; 10 nucleotides align to TRBD1. V trimming: 3 bases; J trimming: 4 bases; junction bases outside the gene matches: 11. The CDR3 extends over 17 amino acids. Germline-derived CDR1 and CDR2 are MGHDK and SYGVNS. The CDR3 DNA follows: TGTGCCAGCAGTGACCGAGGACAGGGGGGGTGGGCAGAGACCCAGTACTTC. Translated: CASSDRGQGGWAETQYF.

The CDR3 DNA is TGTGCCTGGAGTACAGGGGGCGATGGCTACACCTTC. Protein sequence: CAWSTGGDGYTF. The chain carries TRBV30 and TRBJ1-2; 9 nucleotides agree with TRBD1. The V gene end was trimmed by 2 bases and the J gene end by 6 bases; junction bases not matched to a gene: 1. The CDR3 contains 12 residues. Germline V gene sequence: CDR1 GTSNPN, CDR2 SVGIG (reference sequence).